The entry below describes one T cell receptor (beta chain). Its antigen remains unknown. This CDR3 has 15 amino acids. Trimming removed 5 bases from V and 3 bases from J; junction bases left unmatched: 3. The germline CDR1 and CDR2 sequences are LGHNA and YNFKEQ. TCRdb's table, derived via immunoSEQ multiplex PCR, lists solely in-frame clones and lacks some. In the table there are 500,000 or so clones, 89% of which are singletons. As to treatment: 15 to 20 received Ad26.COV2.S at low or high dose, single or two shots; roughly 5 received placebo; per-sample allocation not given. On day 63 after the first injection, vaccine and placebo recipients gave samples. This entry comes from a study of Ad26.COV2.S vaccination and SARS-CoV-2 variants. Looking at the study overall: Donor was assigned to the Ad26.COV2.S arm of trial COV1001. Administration of Ad26.COV2.S was intramuscular, either once or twice 56 days apart.

General study results and limits: Placebo and vaccine recipients had non-spike TCR breadth that was similar. Measures of TCR breadth and depth may have fallen short of total T cell responses.

The V gene is TRBV4-2, the J gene TRBJ2-3; the match to TRBD2 covers 12 bases. The sequence derives from a person aged 18-65 years who received the Ad26.COV2.S COVID-19 vaccine or a placebo. The specimen comprised peripheral blood, sampled in a trial of Ad26.COV2.S vaccine versus placebo. CDR3 sequence: CASSWTSGTTDTQYF. CDR3 DNA: TGTGCCAGCAGCTGGACTAGCGGGACGACAGATACGCAGTATTTT.